This T cell receptor (beta chain) was recorded in a study of T cells of healthy individuals. Germline loops: CDR1 MGHDK, CDR2 SYGVNS. This CDR3 is 13 amino acids long. As to this clonotype: This may stem from a read error, because a much larger clone lies one nucleotide away.

TCRdb processed the 5' RACE reads anew with MiXCR; each CDR3 protein has one entry. This table holds some 69,000 distinct CDR3 sequences, 16% found once. The TCR sequence derives from a human donor in good health. V is TRBV25-1 and J is TRBJ2-3; D is undetermined. The CDR3, as DNA: TGTGCCAGCAGTGACTACCAAACAGATACGCGGTATTTT. It specifies CASSDYQTDTRYF.